The clone carrying this T cell receptor (beta chain) occurred once. The record originates from a study of blood T cell repertoires in COVID-19. This CDR3 comprises 15 residues. Germline CDR1 SGDLS, CDR2 YYNGEE. V lost 4 bases, J lost 4 bases, and 17 bases lay in between. Measured with immunoSEQ multiplex PCR; TCRdb has only the in-frame clones, and not every one. Here the sample spans about 290,000 clones, over 85% being singletons. The sample taken for sequencing was peripheral blood. The TCR sequence derives from a woman in her twenties or thirties with COVID-19, enrolled during active disease. The V call is TRBV9, the J call TRBJ1-2, with a tentative D call TRBD1 (5 bases). CDR3 nucleotides: TGTGCCAGCAGCTCGGGGGGAGGGGTAGGCTATGGCTACACCTTC. It specifies CASSSGGGVGYGYTF.